The 5 T cell receptor beta chains listed next were all sequenced from one sample in a study of neurological immune-mediated disorders. TCRdb processed the 5' RACE reads anew with MiXCR; each CDR3 protein has one entry. The table lists over 55,000 distinct CDR3 sequences, roughly 10% of them singletons. Time point specified: longitudinal time-point 1 (baseline). Sequencing used PBMCs. All receptors derive from a man aged 25-45 years in good health.

This clonotype was seen ten or more times. The V and J genes are TRBV29-1 and TRBJ1-1; D not resolved. The CDR3 contains 12 residues. With 4 bases removed from V and 2 bases from J, the gap between germline ends came to 8 bases. Germline assignment: CDR1 SQVTM and CDR2 ANQGSEA. The CDR3 sequence: CSVGAANTEAFF. CDR3 in DNA: TGCAGCGTTGGGGCAGCTAACACTGAAGCTTTCTTT. Based on the CDR3 plus reference TRBV29-1 and TRBJ1-1, the full variable domain is SAVISQKPSRDICQRGTSLTIQCQVDSQVTMMFWYRQQPGQSLTLIATANQGSEATYESGFVIDKFPISRPNLTFSTLTVSNMSPEDSSIYLCSVGAANTEAFFGQGTRLTVV.

This clonotype has only a few counts. The chain has TRBV6-5 and TRBJ2-2; no definite D call. There are 12 residues in the CDR3. Trimming took 3 bases from V and 6 from J, leaving 5 bases between them. Germline loops: CDR1 MNHEY, CDR2 SVGAGI. The DNA of the CDR3 is TGTGCCAGCAGTTATAGGTCCGGGGAGCTGTTTTTT. It translates to CASSYRSGELFF.

In this sample, this clonotype turned up many times. The V call is TRBV20-1, the J call TRBJ2-1; the match to TRBD2 covers 8 bases. After removal of 6 bases from V and 0 bases from J, the junction contained 4 bases not matched to a gene. Germline values: CDR1 DFQATT, CDR2 SNEGSKA (reference sequence). The CDR3 consists of 14 residues. CDR3 residues: CSAPSGSSYNEQFF. Written as DNA, the CDR3 is TGCAGTGCCCCAAGCGGGAGCTCCTACAATGAGCAGTTCTTC.

This clonotype was recorded many times. V is TRBV20-1 and J is TRBJ2-2; D ambiguous. V lost 3 bases and J lost 1, with 9 bases in between. Germline values: CDR1 DFQATT, CDR2 SNEGSKA (reference sequence). The CDR3 contains 14 residues. The CDR3 DNA is TGCAGTGCTAGCTACGACGGGAACACCGGGGAGCTGTTTTTT. Translated: CSASYDGNTGELFF.

This clonotype was seen ten or more times. The rearrangement links TRBV5-1 to TRBJ2-2; 9 positions match TRBD2. Germline CDR1 is SGHRS and CDR2 is YFSETQ. V was clipped by 0 bases and J by 6 bases; unmatched bases: 6. CDR3 length: 16 amino acids. CDR3 amino acids: CASSLAVAGESGELFF. CDR3 DNA sequence: TGCGCCAGCAGCTTGGCGGTAGCGGGAGAATCCGGGGAGCTGTTTTTT.